This T cell receptor beta chain was obtained from a study of beta chain features in type 1 diabetes. V was cut by 4 bases and J by 2 bases, with 6 bases left in between. The CDR3 covers 13 residues. The V gene's germline CDR1 is GTSNPN and CDR2 SVGIG (reference sequence). TCRB transcripts that were expressed got sequenced, as all of the isolated RNA had been reverse transcribed. The data were produced by immunoSEQ multiplex PCR, yet TCRdb's version contains in-frame clones alone and is incomplete. The sample carries some 250,000 clones, 27% recorded once. The J gene is TRBJ2-6, the V gene TRBV30, with D uncertain. Sequencing was performed on central memory CD4+ T cells from blood. The origin of this receptor is a man aged 25-40 years in good health. The CDR3 DNA reads TGTGCCTGGATTTCCCCTGGGGCCAACGTCCTGACTTTC. Protein: CAWISPGANVLTF.